Below, 10 T cell receptor beta chains from the same sample are listed, as sequenced in a study of identical twins. TCRdb processed the 5' RACE reads anew with MiXCR; each CDR3 protein has one entry. The sample records roughly 630,000 distinct CDR3 sequences, just over 7% being singletons. The sample was also reused in another study, on yellow fever vaccine responses in identical twins.

The sample was PBMCs. The origin of the receptors is a woman aged 18-30 years in good health.

The gene calls are TRBV6-1 and TRBJ2-6; 7 bases line up with TRBD1. The ends lost 7 bases at V and 0 bases at J; junction bases unmatched: 12. This CDR3 contains 18 residues. Germline CDR1 is MNHNS and CDR2 is SASEGT. The CDR3 DNA reads as TGTGCCAGCAAGGTATCCGGACAGGTTAGCTCTGGGGCCAACGTCCTGACTTTC. As protein: CASKVSGQVSSGANVLTF.

The chain links TRBV5-6 to TRBJ2-3, with D possibly called TRBD1 or TRBD2 (7 bases each). Trimming pared 3 bases from V and 6 bases from J, leaving 14 bases between. The CDR3 runs to 14 residues. Germline V gives CDR1 SGHDT, CDR2 YYEEEE. The CDR3 loop is CASSYREGADTQYF. The DNA for the CDR3 is TGTGCCAGCAGCTATAGGGAGGGGGCGGATACGCAGTATTTT.

The rearrangement joins TRBV18 to TRBJ1-2; tentatively, D is TRBD1 (6 bases). Trimming removed 4 bases from V and 4 bases from J, with 16 bases in between. Germline V gene data show CDR1 as KGHSH and CDR2 as LQKENI. CDR3 length: 15 residues. CDR3 protein: CASSLRQVDSYGYTF. The CDR3 DNA reads as TGTGCCAGCTCACTCCGACAGGTCGACTCCTATGGCTACACCTTC.

The gene calls are TRBV2 and TRBJ1-2; D gene unclear. The V end was cut by 5 bases, the J end by 4 bases, with 11 bases between. Germline V gene data show CDR1 as SNHLY and CDR2 as FYNNEI. This CDR3 region has 13 residues. CDR3 DNA: TGTGCCAGCAGTTTAGAGGGTGGCTATGGCTACACCTTC. It specifies CASSLEGGYGYTF.

There are a few counts of this clonotype. The chain has TRBV20-1 and TRBJ2-1; 7 nucleotides agree with TRBD2. Germline loops: CDR1 DFQATT, CDR2 SNEGSKA (reference sequence). J gave up 5 bases and V 3 bases, and 10 bases lay outside the gene matches. The CDR3 has 15 residues. CDR3 amino acids: CSARGSGDHNNEQFF. The CDR3 nucleotides are TGCAGTGCTAGGGGGAGCGGGGATCATAACAATGAGCAGTTCTTC.

This clonotype was counted a few times. CDR3 DNA sequence: TGTGCCAGTGGGGAGGACCTTGCCCATAATTCACCCCTCCACTTT. Residues: CASGEDLAHNSPLHF. This rearrangement joins TRBV19 to TRBJ1-6; no clear D. The CDR3 extends over 15 amino acids. The germline V gene has CDR1 LNHDA and CDR2 SQIVND (reference sequence). The V gene lost 8 bases and the J gene lost 5 bases, with 16 bases spanning the gap.

This clonotype has at least ten counts. The chain carries TRBV20-1 and TRBJ2-5; TRBD2 matches at 11 bases. Germline CDR1 is DFQATT and CDR2 is SNEGSKA (reference sequence). This CDR3 has 12 amino acids. CDR3 protein: CTGRTSGETQYF. In DNA form, the CDR3 reads TGCACAGGACGGACTAGCGGGGAGACCCAGTACTTC.

This sequence joins TRBV15 and TRBJ1-5; D is ambiguous. Deletions cut 3 bases from V and 0 bases from J, with 6 bases between. The CDR3 is 14 amino acids. CDR1 is LNHNV, CDR2 YYDKDF, per germline (reference sequence). The CDR3 DNA sequence: TGTGCCACCAGCAGCGGCCCTAGCAATCAGCCCCAGCATTTT. This encodes CATSSGPSNQPQHF.

This clonotype has at least ten counts. The chain uses TRBV6-5 and TRBJ1-6; D is ambiguous. V was shortened by 2 bases and J by 9 bases, with 11 bases between the two germline ends. Germline V gene lookup returns CDR1 MNHEY and CDR2 SVGAGI. The CDR3 consists of 14 residues. The CDR3 region has the DNA TGTGCCAGCAGTTACCAGGAGGAGAGTTCACCCCTCCACTTT. Amino acid sequence: CASSYQEESSPLHF.

This clonotype was seen a handful of times. V and J are TRBV2 and TRBJ2-1; 12 nucleotides line up with TRBD2. The V and J ends lost 3 bases and 4 bases, in that order; junction bases with no gene match: 4. The CDR3 is 16 residues long. The V gene's germline CDR1 is SNHLY and CDR2 FYNNEI. This CDR3 reads CASSDILAGGYNEQFF. CDR3 in DNA: TGTGCCAGCAGTGACATACTAGCGGGAGGATACAATGAGCAGTTCTTC.